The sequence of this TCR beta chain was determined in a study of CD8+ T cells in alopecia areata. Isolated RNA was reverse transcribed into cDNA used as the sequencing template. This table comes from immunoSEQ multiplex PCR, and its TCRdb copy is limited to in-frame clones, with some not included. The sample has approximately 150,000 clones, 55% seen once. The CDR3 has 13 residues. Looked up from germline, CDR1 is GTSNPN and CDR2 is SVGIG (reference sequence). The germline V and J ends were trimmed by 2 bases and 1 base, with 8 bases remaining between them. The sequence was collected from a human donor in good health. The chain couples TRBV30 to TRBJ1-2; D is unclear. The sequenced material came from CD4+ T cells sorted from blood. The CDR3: CAWSNSNNYGYTF. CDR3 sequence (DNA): TGTGCCTGGAGTAACAGCAATAACTATGGCTACACCTTC.